The text below deals with one T cell receptor (beta chain). This same CDR3 is encoded by further DNA sequences in the sample. The data derive from a study of cytomegalovirus exposure and HLA in healthy donors. Primers included in the PCR were 60 Vbeta and 13 Jbeta primers. The data were produced by immunoSEQ multiplex PCR, yet TCRdb's version contains in-frame clones alone and is incomplete. The sample lists around 250,000 clones; approximately 80% were seen once. The CDR3 contains 15 residues. The V gene lost 0 bases and the J gene lost 0 bases, with 7 bases spanning the gap. Germline values: CDR1 SGHDT, CDR2 YYEEEE.

Specimen: PBMCs. The rearrangement links TRBV5-6 to TRBJ2-1; possible D gene TRBD2, 5 bases. This TCR was sampled from a woman in her fifties or sixties in good health and CMV-seropositive. For the CDR3, the DNA is TGTGCCAGCAGCTTGGGGAGGAGCTCCTACAATGAGCAGTTCTTC. This gives the protein CASSLGRSSYNEQFF.